The 16 T cell receptor beta chains presented below share a single source sample, sequenced in a study of blood T cell repertoires in COVID-19. The method was immunoSEQ multiplex PCR; TCRdb's version includes in-frame clones alone and lacks a portion of them. The sample has around 340,000 clones; around four fifths are singletons. The sequenced material came from peripheral blood. The receptors here all came from a man younger than 40 with active or convalescent COVID-19.

V usage is TRBV5-1 and J usage is TRBJ2-7, with TRBD1 identical over 9 bases. The CDR3 length is 14 residues. Germline CDR1 SGHRS, CDR2 YFSETQ. Trimming at V came to 2 bases and at J to 5 bases, leaving 5 bases not matched to a gene. In nucleotides, the CDR3 is TGCGCCAGCAGCTTTAGTAGGACAGGGGACGAGCAGTACTTC. Amino acid sequence: CASSFSRTGDEQYF.

This chain joins TRBV20-1 and TRBJ2-1, with 8 bases matching TRBD2. The V gene end was trimmed by 3 bases and the J gene end by 0 bases; junction bases not matched to a gene: 7. Germline loops: CDR1 DFQATT, CDR2 SNEGSKA (reference sequence). This CDR3 spans 16 amino acids. CDR3 DNA sequence: TGCAGTGCTAGTTCCGCGGGGGGCGTCTCCTACAATGAGCAGTTCTTC. Residues: CSASSAGGVSYNEQFF.

This clone was counted between two and nine times. The rearrangement joins TRBV30 to TRBJ1-2; no firm D call. From germline, CDR1 is GTSNPN and CDR2 SVGIG (reference sequence). The CDR3 sequence is 12 residues long. The CDR3 coding sequence is TGTGCTTCCGCCCGCCAGATAAATGGCTACACCTTC. It is translated as CASARQINGYTF.

This chain uses TRBV2 with TRBJ2-3, with TRBD2 matching 11 bases. CDR1 SNHLY and CDR2 FYNNEI come from the germline V gene. The CDR3 runs to 17 residues. The V and J ends lost 6 bases and 2 bases, in that order; junction bases with no gene match: 10. This CDR3 is CASRKGASGRSTDTQYF. Written as DNA, the CDR3 is TGTGCCAGCAGAAAGGGGGCTAGCGGGAGGTCCACAGATACGCAGTATTTT.

The chain couples TRBV3-1 (or the pseudogene TRBV3-2) to TRBJ1-2; D unclear. CDR3 length: 11 residues. V shed 4 bases and J shed 6 bases, with 6 bases lying between them. The germline gives CDR1 LGHDT, CDR2 YNNKEL (reference sequence). The CDR3 here is CASSRGNGYTF. For the CDR3, the DNA is TGTGCCAGCAGCCGAGGGAATGGCTACACCTTC.

The chain recombines TRBV27 with TRBJ2-5, with TRBD2 matching over 11 bases. Losses at the gene ends were 5 bases for V and 2 bases for J; bases not matched to a gene: 10. The germline gives CDR1 MNHEY, CDR2 SMNVEV (reference sequence). The CDR3 is 17 residues long. The CDR3, as DNA: TGTGCCAGCAGTCCCATGCGTAGCGGGAGGGCTCAAGAGACCCAGTACTTC. This encodes CASSPMRSGRAQETQYF.

The V and J genes are TRBV2 and TRBJ2-5, with TRBD2 as a possible D gene (5 bases). This CDR3 contains 13 residues. V gave up 7 bases and J gave up 2 bases, with 11 bases separating them. The germline CDR1 and CDR2 sequences are SNHLY and FYNNEI. The CDR3 loop reads CASKGLTQETQYF. CDR3 nucleotides: TGTGCCAGCAAAGGACTGACACAAGAGACCCAGTACTTC.

The chain combines TRBV4-2 with TRBJ2-1; 7 bases are shared with TRBD2. The germline CDR1 and CDR2 sequences are LGHNA and YNFKEQ. V lost 3 bases, J lost 5 bases, and 13 bases stayed unmatched. The CDR3 spans 17 residues. This CDR3 reads CASSQDLGRRGNNEQFF. CDR3 in DNA: TGTGCCAGCAGCCAGGACCTCGGGAGGCGGGGGAACAATGAGCAGTTCTTC.

The rearrangement uses TRBV4-1 and TRBJ2-3, with a possible D match to TRBD2 (5 bases). The CDR3 sequence is 14 residues long. CDR1 is MGHRA and CDR2 is YSYEKL in the germline V gene. The V gene lost 4 bases and the J gene lost 2 bases, with 10 bases spanning the gap. The CDR3 DNA is TGCGCCAGCAGCCCCGGGGAGACCACAGATACGCAGTATTTT. Protein product: CASSPGETTDTQYF.

V usage is TRBV5-1 and J usage is TRBJ2-3; TRBD1 might be the D (6 bases). V was pared by 2 bases and J by 2 bases, with 12 bases between. Germline loops: CDR1 SGHRS, CDR2 YFSETQ. The CDR3 is 15 residues long. This chain's CDR3 is CASSLRRGPTDTQYF. The DNA for the CDR3 is TGCGCCAGCAGCTTACGCAGGGGTCCCACAGATACGCAGTATTTT.

V and J are TRBV7-9 and TRBJ1-2, with no clear D. The ends were cut back, 0 bases at V and 6 bases at J, with 11 bases in the middle. The CDR3 runs 14 residues. In germline, CDR1 is SEHNR, CDR2 FQNEAQ (reference sequence). Here the CDR3 DNA reads TGTGCCAGCAGCTTAGCGCTGCCAGTCGATGGCTACACCTTC. This sequence encodes CASSLALPVDGYTF.

The chain recombines TRBV6-5 with TRBJ2-7, with a tentative D call TRBD2 (6 bases). This CDR3 has 11 amino acids. V was shortened by 7 bases and J by 3 bases, with 7 bases between the two germline ends. Germline CDR1 reads MNHEY; CDR2 reads SVGAGI. This CDR3 reads CASKDYYEQYF. The CDR3 coding sequence is TGTGCCAGCAAGGACTACTACGAGCAGTACTTC.

The genes are TRBV9 and TRBJ1-6; maybe TRBD1 (6 bases). Between the trimmed V and J ends, which lost 3 bases and 9 bases, there was a span of 16 bases. There are 15 residues in the CDR3. Germline V gene sequence: CDR1 SGDLS, CDR2 YYNGEE. The CDR3 sequence is CASSAYREGISPLHF. In nucleotides, the CDR3 is TGTGCCAGCAGCGCCTACAGGGAGGGTATTTCACCCCTCCACTTT.

Written as DNA, the CDR3 is TGTGCCAGCAACCTAGGGACAGGGGGCCGATCACCCCTCCACTTT. This encodes CASNLGTGGRSPLHF. V is TRBV6-5 and J is TRBJ1-6; 12 nucleotides align to TRBD1. This CDR3 is built from 15 residues. J was trimmed by 10 bases and V by 7 bases; bases with no gene match: 8. The V gene's germline CDR1 is MNHEY and CDR2 SVGAGI.

The gene calls are TRBV10-3 and TRBJ2-1; TRBD2 aligns across 14 bases. Germline V CDR1 and CDR2: ENHRY, SYGVKD. V lost 0 bases and J lost 7; bases outside the gene matches: 2. The CDR3 is 16 amino acids. CDR3 nucleotide sequence: TGTGCCATCAGTGAGTCGGGACTAGCGGGAGCAAATGAGCAGTTCTTC. Encoded protein: CAISESGLAGANEQFF.

To note about this clone: One end of the junction varies from germline; a read error may be responsible. V is TRBV29-1 and J is TRBJ1-2; D gene unclear. The germline V gene has CDR1 SQVTM and CDR2 ANQGSEA. This CDR3 is built from 13 residues. The CDR3 loop reads CSVVVAGNDGYTF. The CDR3 DNA sequence: TGCAGCGTTGTGGTCGCCGGTAACGATGGCTACACCTTC.